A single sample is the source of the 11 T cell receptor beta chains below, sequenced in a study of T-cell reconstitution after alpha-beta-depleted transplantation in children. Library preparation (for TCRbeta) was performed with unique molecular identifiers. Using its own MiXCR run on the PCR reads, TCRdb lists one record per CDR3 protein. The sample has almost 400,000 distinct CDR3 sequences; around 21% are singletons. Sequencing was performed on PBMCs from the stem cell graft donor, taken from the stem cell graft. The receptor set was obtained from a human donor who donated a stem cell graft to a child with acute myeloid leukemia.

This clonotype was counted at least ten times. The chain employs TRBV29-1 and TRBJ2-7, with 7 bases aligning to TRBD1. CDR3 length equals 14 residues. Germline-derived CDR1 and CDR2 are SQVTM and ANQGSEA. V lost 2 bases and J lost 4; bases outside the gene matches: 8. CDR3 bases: TGCAGCGTTGAACCACAGGGGAAGGGGTACGAGCAGTACTTC. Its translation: CSVEPQGKGYEQYF.

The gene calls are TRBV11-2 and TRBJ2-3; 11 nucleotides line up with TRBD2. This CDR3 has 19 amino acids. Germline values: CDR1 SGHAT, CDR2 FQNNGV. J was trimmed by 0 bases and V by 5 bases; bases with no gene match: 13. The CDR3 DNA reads TGTGCCAGCAGCCAGCATAGCGGGAGGGCCGGTGGTAGCACAGATACGCAGTATTTT. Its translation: CASSQHSGRAGGSTDTQYF. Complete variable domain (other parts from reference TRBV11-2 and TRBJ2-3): EAGVAQSPRYKIIEKRQSVAFWCNPISGHATLYWYQQILGQGPKLLIQFQNNGVVDDSQLPKDRFSAERLKGVDSTLKIQPAKLEDSAVYLCASSQHSGRAGGSTDTQYFGPGTRLTVL.

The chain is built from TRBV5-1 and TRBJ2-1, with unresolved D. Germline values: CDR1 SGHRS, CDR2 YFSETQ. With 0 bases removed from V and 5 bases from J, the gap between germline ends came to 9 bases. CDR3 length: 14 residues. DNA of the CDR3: TGCGCCAGCAGCTTGGGGAACGGAGACAATGAGCAGTTCTTC. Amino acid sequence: CASSLGNGDNEQFF.

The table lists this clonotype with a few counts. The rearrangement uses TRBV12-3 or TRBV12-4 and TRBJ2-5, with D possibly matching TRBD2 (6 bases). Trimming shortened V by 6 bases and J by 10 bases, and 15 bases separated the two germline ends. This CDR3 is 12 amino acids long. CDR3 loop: CASSTSGVVQYF. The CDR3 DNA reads TGTGCCAGCAGCACCTCGGGGGTGGTCCAGTACTTC.

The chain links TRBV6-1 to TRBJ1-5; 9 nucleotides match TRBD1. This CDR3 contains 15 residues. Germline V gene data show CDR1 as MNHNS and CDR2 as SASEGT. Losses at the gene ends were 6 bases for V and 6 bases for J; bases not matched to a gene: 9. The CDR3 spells CASRTTGGVGQPQHF. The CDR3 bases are TGTGCCAGCAGAACTACAGGGGGCGTTGGTCAGCCCCAGCATTTT.

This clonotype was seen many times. CDR3 region: CSGGGGTDTQYF. In nucleotides, the CDR3 is TGCAGCGGGGGTGGGGGCACAGATACGCAGTATTTT. This chain links TRBV29-1 with TRBJ2-3, with no clear D. The germline V gene has CDR1 SQVTM and CDR2 ANQGSEA. The CDR3 contains 12 residues. Trimming pared 7 bases from V and 1 base from J, leaving 9 bases between.

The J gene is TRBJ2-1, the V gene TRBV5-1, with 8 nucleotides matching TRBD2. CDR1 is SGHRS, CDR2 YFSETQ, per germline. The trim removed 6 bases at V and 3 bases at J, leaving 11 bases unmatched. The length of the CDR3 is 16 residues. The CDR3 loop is CASTLISGAIYNEQFF. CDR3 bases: TGCGCCAGCACCCTTATTAGCGGGGCTATCTACAATGAGCAGTTCTTC.

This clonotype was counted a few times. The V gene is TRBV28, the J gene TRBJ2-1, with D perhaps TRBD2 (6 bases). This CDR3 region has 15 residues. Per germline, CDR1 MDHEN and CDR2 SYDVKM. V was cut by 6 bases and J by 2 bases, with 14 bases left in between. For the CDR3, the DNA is TGTGCCAGCAGCGCGGGACTCTCTGCCTACAATGAGCAGTTCTTC. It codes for CASSAGLSAYNEQFF.

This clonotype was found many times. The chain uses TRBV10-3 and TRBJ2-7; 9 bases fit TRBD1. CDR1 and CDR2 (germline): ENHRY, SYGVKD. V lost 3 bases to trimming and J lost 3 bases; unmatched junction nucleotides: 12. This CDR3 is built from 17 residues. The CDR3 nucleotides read TGTGCCATCAGTGATTTCCCCAGACAGGGGGTAGGCTACGAGCAGTACTTC. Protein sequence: CAISDFPRQGVGYEQYF.

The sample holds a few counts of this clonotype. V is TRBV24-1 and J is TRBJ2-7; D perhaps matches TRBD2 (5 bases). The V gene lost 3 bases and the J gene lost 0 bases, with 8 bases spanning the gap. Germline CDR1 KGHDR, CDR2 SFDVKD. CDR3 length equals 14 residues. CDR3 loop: CATSDVGSSYEQYF. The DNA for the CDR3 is TGTGCCACCAGTGATGTAGGGAGCTCCTACGAGCAGTACTTC.

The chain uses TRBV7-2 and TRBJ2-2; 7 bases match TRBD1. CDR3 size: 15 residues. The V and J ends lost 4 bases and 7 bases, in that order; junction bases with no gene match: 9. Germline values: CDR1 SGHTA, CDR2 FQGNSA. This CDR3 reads CASSYVGGQDGELFF. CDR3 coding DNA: TGTGCCAGCAGCTATGTAGGGGGCCAAGACGGGGAGCTGTTTTTT.